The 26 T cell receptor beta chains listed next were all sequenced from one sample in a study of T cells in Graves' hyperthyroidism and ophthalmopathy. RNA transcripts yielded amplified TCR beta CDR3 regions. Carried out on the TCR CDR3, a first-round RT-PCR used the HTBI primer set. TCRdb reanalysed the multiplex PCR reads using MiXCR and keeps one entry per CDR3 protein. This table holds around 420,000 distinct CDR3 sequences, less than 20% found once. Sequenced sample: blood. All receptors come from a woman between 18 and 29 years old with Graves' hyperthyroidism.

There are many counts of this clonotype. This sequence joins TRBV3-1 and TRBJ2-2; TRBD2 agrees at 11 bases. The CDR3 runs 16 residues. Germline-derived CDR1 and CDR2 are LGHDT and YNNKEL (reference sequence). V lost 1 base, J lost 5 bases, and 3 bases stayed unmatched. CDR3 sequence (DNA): TGTGCCAGCAGCCAAGGCTCTAGCGGGAGGACCGGGGAGCTGTTTTTT. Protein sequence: CASSQGSSGRTGELFF.

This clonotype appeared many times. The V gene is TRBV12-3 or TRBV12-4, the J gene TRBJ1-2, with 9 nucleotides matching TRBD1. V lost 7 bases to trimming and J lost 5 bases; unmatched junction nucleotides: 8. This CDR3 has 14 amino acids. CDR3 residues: CASTKDRGFYGYTF. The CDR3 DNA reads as TGTGCCAGCACCAAGGACAGGGGTTTTTATGGCTACACCTTC.

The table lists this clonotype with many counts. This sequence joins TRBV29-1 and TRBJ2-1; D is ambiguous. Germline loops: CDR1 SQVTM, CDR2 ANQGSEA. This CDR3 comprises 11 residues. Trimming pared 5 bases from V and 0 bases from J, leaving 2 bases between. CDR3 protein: CSVRSYNEQFF. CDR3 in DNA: TGCAGCGTTCGCTCCTACAATGAGCAGTTCTTC.

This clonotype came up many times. CDR3 residues: CASSYETSSYEQYF. Here the CDR3 DNA reads TGTGCCAGCAGTTACGAGACAAGCTCCTACGAGCAGTACTTC. The chain links TRBV6-2 or TRBV6-3 to TRBJ2-7; D remains ambiguous. The CDR3 is 14 residues long. Germline values: CDR1 MNHEY, CDR2 SVGEGT. V lost 2 bases, J lost 0 bases, and 8 bases lay in between.

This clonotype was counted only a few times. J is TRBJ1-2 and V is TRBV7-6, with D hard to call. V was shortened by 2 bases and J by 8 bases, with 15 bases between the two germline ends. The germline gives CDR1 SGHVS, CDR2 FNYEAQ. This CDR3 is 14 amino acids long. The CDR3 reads CASSLRGVLEGYTF. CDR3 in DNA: TGTGCCAGCAGCTTACGCGGGGTACTGGAAGGCTACACCTTC.

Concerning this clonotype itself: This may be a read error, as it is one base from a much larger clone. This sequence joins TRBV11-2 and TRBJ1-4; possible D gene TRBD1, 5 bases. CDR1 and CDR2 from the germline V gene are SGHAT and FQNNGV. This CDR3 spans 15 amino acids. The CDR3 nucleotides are TGTGCCAGCAGCTTAGGGAGAGGGACGAAAGAAACACTGTTTTTT. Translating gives CASSLGRGTKETLFF.

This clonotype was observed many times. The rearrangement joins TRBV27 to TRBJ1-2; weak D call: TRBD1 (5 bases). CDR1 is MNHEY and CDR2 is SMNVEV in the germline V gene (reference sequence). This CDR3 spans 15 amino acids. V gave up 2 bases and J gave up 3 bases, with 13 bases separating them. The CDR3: CASSLVFGGDYGYTF. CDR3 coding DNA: TGTGCCAGCAGTTTAGTCTTTGGGGGAGACTATGGCTACACCTTC.

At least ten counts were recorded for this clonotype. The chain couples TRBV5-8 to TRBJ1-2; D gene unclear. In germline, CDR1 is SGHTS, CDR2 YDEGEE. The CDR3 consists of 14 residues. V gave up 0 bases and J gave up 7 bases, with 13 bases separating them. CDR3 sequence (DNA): TGTGCCAGCAGCTTGGAGGCAGGTCCGGGTGGCTACACCTTC. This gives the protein CASSLEAGPGGYTF.

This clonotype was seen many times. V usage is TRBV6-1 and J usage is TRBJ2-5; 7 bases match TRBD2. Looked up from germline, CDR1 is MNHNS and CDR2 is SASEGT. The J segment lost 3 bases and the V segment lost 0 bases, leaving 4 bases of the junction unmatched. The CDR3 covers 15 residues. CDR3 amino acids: CASSEARAGEETQYF. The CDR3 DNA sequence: TGTGCCAGCAGTGAAGCGAGGGCGGGGGAAGAGACCCAGTACTTC.

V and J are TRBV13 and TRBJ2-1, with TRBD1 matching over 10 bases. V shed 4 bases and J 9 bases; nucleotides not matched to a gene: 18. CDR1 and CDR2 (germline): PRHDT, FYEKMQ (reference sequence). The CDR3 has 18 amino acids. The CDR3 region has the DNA TGTGCCAGCAGCTCGAGATCGACAGGGGGCCTTCTAGCGGGTGAGCAGTTCTTC. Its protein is CASSSRSTGGLLAGEQFF.

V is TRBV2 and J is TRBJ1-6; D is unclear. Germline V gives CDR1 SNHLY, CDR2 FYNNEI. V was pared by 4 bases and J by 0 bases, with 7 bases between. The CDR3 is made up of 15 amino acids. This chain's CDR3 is CASSVTSSYNSPLHF. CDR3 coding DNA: TGTGCCAGCAGTGTAACGAGCTCCTATAATTCACCCCTCCACTTT. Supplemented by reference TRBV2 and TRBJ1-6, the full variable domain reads EPEVTQTPSHQVTQMGQEVILRCVPISNHLYFYWYRQILGQKVEFLVSFYNNEISEKSEIFDDQFSVERPDGSNFTLKIRSTKLEDSAMYFCASSVTSSYNSPLHFGNGTRLTVT.

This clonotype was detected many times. The CDR3 loop is CASSARTSGADTQYF. For the CDR3, the DNA is TGTGCCAGCAGTGCCCGGACTAGCGGGGCAGATACGCAGTATTTT. The J gene is TRBJ2-3, the V gene TRBV12-3 or TRBV12-4; 12 bases are a match to TRBD2. The length of the CDR3 is 15 residues. V was clipped by 5 bases and J by 4 bases; unmatched bases: 4.

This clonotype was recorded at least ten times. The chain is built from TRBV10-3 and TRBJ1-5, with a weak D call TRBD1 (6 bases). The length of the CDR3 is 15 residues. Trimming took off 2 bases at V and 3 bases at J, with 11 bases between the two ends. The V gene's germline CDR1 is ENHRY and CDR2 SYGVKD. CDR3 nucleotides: TGTGCCATCAGTGAGCGCACAGGGTTCAATCAGCCCCAGCATTTT. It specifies CAISERTGFNQPQHF.

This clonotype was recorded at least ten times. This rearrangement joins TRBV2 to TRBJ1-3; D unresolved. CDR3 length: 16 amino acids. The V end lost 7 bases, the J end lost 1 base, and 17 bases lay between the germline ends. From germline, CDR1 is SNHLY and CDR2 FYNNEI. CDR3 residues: CASNPSTGMSGNTIYF. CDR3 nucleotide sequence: TGTGCCAGCAATCCCTCTACCGGGATGTCTGGAAACACCATATATTTT.

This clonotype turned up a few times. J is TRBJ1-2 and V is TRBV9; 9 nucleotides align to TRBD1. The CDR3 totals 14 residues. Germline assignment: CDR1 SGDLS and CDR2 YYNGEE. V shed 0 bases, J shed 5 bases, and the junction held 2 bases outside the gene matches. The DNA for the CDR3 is TGTGCCAGCAGCGTAGGACAGGGGGTGTATGGCTACACCTTC. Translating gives CASSVGQGVYGYTF.

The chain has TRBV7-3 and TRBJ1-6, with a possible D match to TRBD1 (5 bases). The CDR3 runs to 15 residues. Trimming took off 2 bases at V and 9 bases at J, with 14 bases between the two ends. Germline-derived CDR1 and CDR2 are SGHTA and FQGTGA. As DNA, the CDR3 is TGTGCCAGCAGCTTAGGGGGGGAGGGCAGTTCACCCCTCCACTTT. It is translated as CASSLGGEGSSPLHF.

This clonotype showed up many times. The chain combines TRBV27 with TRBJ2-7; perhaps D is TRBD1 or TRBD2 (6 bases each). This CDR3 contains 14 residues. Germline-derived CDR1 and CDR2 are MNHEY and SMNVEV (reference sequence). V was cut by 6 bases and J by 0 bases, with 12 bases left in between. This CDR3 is CASSPGAVSYEQYF. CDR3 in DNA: TGTGCCAGCAGCCCGGGGGCAGTCTCCTACGAGCAGTACTTC.

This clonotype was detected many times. The CDR3 coding sequence is TGTGCCAGCAGCCCCTCGGACAGCACAACTAATGAAAAACTGTTTTTT. Translating gives CASSPSDSTTNEKLFF. The V gene is TRBV3-1, the J gene TRBJ1-4; a weak D match, TRBD1 (6 bases). This CDR3 is built from 16 residues. Germline V gene data show CDR1 as LGHDT and CDR2 as YNNKEL (reference sequence). V gave up 4 bases and J gave up 0 bases, with 12 bases separating them.

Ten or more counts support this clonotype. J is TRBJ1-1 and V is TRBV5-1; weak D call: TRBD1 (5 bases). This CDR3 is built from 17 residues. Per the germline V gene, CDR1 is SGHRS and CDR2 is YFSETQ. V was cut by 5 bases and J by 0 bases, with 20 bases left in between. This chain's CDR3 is CASRSLGRGTMNTEAFF. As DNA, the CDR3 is TGCGCCAGCAGGAGCTTGGGACGGGGGACTATGAACACTGAAGCTTTCTTT. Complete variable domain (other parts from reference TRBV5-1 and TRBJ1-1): KAGVTQTPRYLIKTRGQQVTLSCSPISGHRSVSWYQQTPGQGLQFLFEYFSETQRNKGNFPGRFSGRQFSNSRSEMNVSTLELGDSALYLCASRSLGRGTMNTEAFFGQGTRLTVV.

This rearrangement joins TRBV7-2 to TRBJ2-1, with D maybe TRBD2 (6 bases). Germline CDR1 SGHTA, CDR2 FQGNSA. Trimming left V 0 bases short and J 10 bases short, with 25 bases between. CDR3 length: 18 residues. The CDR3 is CASSLAGWERDSNSEQFF. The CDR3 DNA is TGTGCCAGCAGCTTAGCTGGGTGGGAACGGGACTCCAATTCAGAGCAGTTCTTC.

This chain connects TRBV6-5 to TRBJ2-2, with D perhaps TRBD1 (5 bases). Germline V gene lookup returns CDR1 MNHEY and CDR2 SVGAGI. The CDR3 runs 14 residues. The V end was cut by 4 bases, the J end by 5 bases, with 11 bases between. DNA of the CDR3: TGTGCCAGCAGTTGCACAGGACGGACCGGGGAGCTGTTTTTT. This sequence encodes CASSCTGRTGELFF.

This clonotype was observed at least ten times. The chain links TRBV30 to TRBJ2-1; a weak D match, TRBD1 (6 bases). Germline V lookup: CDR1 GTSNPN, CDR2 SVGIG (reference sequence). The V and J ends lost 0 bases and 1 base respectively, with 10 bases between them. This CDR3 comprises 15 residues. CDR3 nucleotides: TGTGCCTGGAGTGTAGGGGGAAAGTCCTACAATGAGCAGTTCTTC. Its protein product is CAWSVGGKSYNEQFF. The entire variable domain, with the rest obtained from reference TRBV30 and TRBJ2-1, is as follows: SQTIHQWPATLVQPVGSPLSLECTVEGTSNPNLYWYRQAAGRGLQLLFYSVGIGQISSEVPQNLSASRPQDRQFILSSKKLLLSDSGFYLCAWSVGGKSYNEQFFGPGTRLTVL.

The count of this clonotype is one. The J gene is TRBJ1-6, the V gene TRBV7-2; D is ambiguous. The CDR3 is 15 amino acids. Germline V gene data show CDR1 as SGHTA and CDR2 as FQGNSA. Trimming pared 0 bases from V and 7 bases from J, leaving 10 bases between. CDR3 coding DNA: TGTGCCAGCAGCTTAGCGCGAGGGATCAATTCACCCCTCCACTTT. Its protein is CASSLARGINSPLHF.

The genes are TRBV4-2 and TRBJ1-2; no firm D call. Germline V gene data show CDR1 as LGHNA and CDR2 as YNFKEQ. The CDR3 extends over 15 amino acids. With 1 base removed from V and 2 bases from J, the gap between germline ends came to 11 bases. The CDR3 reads CASSQGVGANYGYTF. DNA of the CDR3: TGTGCCAGCAGCCAAGGTGTTGGAGCCAACTATGGCTACACCTTC.

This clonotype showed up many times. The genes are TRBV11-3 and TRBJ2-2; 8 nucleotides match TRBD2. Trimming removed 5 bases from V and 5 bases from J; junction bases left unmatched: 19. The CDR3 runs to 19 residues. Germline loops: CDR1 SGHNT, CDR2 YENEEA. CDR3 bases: TGTGCCAGCAGCCCCGGGAGGGCCACGGACCTACCTTCTACCGGGGAGCTGTTTTTT. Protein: CASSPGRATDLPSTGELFF.

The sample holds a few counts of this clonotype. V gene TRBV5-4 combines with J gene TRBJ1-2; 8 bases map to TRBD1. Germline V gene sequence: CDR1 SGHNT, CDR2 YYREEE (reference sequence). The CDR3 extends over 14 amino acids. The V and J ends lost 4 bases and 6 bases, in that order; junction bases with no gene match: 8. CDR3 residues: CASSPGGGRNGYTF. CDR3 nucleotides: TGTGCCAGCAGCCCAGGGGGCGGTCGGAATGGCTACACCTTC.